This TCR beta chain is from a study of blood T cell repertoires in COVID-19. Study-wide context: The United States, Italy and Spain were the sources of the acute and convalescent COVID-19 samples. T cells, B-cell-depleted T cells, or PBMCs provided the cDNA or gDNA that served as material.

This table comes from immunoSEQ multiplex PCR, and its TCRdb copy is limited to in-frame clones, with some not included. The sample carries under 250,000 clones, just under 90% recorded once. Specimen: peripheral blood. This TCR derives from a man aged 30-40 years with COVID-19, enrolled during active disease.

CDR3 sequence: CASSQYGSGGLGKETQYF. The CDR3 DNA sequence: TGTGCCAGCAGCCAATATGGGAGCGGGGGGCTGGGAAAAGAGACCCAGTACTTC. The chain links TRBV4-2 to TRBJ2-5; 9 bases map to TRBD2. Germline lookup yields CDR1 LGHNA and CDR2 YNFKEQ. The V and J ends lost 2 bases and 3 bases, in that order; junction bases with no gene match: 13. The CDR3 has 18 residues.